Detailed here is one T cell receptor (beta chain). The data belong to a study of shared clonotypes between healthy human individuals. Trimming shortened V by 3 bases and J by 0 bases, and 18 bases separated the two germline ends. CDR3 length: 17 amino acids. The V gene's germline CDR1 is LGHNA and CDR2 YSLEER. The repertoire was sequenced with immunoSEQ multiplex PCR; TCRdb's copy has only in-frame clones and lacks some. The data show some 2,000,000 clones, with almost 96% seen just once and approximately 0.13% held by the top ten. The chain combines TRBV4-3 with TRBJ2-7; D may match TRBD1 or TRBD2 (5 bases each). This clonotype was obtained from a man aged 18 to 30 in good health. Sequenced sample: naive CD4+ T cells sorted from blood. Noted subset: CD45RA+ positively selected. CDR3 DNA: TGCGCCAGCAGCCACCGGGTTGGTAGCGACAGCTCCTACGAGCAGTACTTC. Translated: CASSHRVGSDSSYEQYF.